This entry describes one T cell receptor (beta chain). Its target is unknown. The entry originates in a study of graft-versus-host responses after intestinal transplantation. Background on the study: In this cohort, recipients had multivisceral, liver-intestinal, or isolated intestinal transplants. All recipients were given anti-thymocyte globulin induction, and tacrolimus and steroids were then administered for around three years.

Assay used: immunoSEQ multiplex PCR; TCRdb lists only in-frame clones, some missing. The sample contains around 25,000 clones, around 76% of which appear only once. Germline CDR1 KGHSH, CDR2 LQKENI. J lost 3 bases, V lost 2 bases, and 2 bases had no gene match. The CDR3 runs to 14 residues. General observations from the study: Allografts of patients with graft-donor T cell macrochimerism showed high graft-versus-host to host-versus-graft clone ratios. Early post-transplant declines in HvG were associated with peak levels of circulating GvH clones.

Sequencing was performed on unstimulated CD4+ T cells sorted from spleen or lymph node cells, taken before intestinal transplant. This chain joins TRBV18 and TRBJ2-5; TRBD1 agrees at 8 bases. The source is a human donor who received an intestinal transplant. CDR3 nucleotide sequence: TGTGCCAGCTCACCAAACAGGGGGAAAGAGACCCAGTACTTC. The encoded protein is CASSPNRGKETQYF.